This record concerns one TCR beta chain sequence. As yet, its antigen is unknown. The data are from a study of monozygotic twins with inflammatory bowel disease. General study findings and limits: Telling different T cell subtypes apart from each other was not possible.

TCRdb re-called the 5' RACE reads and shows each CDR3 protein once, DNA omitted. This sample's clone table lists some 450,000 distinct CDR3 sequences. The CDR3 spans 16 residues. Germline V gene sequence: CDR1 KGHSH, CDR2 LQKENI. The sequencing input was blood. The V gene is TRBV18, the J gene TRBJ1-1; the TCRdb D gene call, TRBD1, has no DNA to confirm it. This clonotype originated in a human donor with ulcerative colitis or Crohn's disease, or a healthy co-twin of an affected twin (not recorded which). CDR3 protein: CASSRGLREVSTEAFF.